The entry below describes one T cell receptor (beta chain). Researchers ran the PCR with 60 Vbeta and 13 Jbeta primers. Libraries were prepared by immunoSEQ multiplex PCR; TCRdb keeps only in-frame clonotypes and omits some of them. The sample comprises around 130,000 clones, more than 80% of which are singletons, and 1% rests with the top ten. The source of the sample is a study of cytomegalovirus exposure and HLA in healthy donors. Deletions cut 0 bases from V and 1 base from J, with 11 bases between. This CDR3 has 16 residues. Germline V gene sequence: CDR1 MGHRA, CDR2 YSYEKL. This TCR was recovered from a man aged 40-55 years in good health and CMV-seronegative. The specimen sequenced was PBMCs. The V gene is TRBV4-1, the J gene TRBJ2-3; tentative D call: TRBD1 (6 bases). DNA of the CDR3: TGCGCCAGCAGCCAAGATGGGCAGGGGCGCACAGATACGCAGTATTTT. Its translation: CASSQDGQGRTDTQYF.